These 24 T cell receptor beta chains share one sample of origin, sequenced in a study of shared clonotypes between healthy human individuals. Assay used: immunoSEQ multiplex PCR; TCRdb lists only in-frame clones, some missing. The top ten clones hold about 0.42% of a sample with approximately 1.4 million clones, 95% to 99% of them seen once. The source material was naive CD4+ T cells sorted from blood. The subset denotes: CD45RA+ positively selected. The receptors were sampled from a man aged 30-40 years in good health.

The rearrangement joins TRBV28 to TRBJ2-7; the D gene is possibly TRBD1 (6 bases). This CDR3 contains 15 residues. Looked up from germline, CDR1 is MDHEN and CDR2 is SYDVKM. Between the trimmed V and J ends, which lost 6 bases and 2 bases, there was a span of 17 bases. The CDR3 DNA is TGTGCCAGCAGCCTAAACCGGGACAACGCCTACGAGCAGTACTTC. Protein: CASSLNRDNAYEQYF.

Turning to this clone: At the DNA level, this CDR3 is encoded by other sequences in the same sample as well. The CDR3 protein is CASSPQSSGANVLTF. The CDR3 nucleotides read TGCGCCAGCAGCCCACAAAGCTCTGGGGCCAACGTCCTGACTTTC. This chain links TRBV5-1 with TRBJ2-6; unclear D gene. Trimming removed 4 bases at V and 0 bases at J, with 8 bases between. The germline CDR1 and CDR2 sequences are SGHRS and YFSETQ. The CDR3 is 15 amino acids.

As regards this clone: Other DNA sequences in the same sample also yield this CDR3. CDR3 sequence (DNA): TGTGCCAGCAGTTTCGGCGGGAGTTCCTACGAGCAGTACTTC. It specifies CASSFGGSSYEQYF. The chain recombines TRBV28 with TRBJ2-7; 7 bases agree with TRBD2. Germline V CDR1 and CDR2: MDHEN, SYDVKM. This CDR3 is built from 14 residues. V trimming: 3 bases; J trimming: 1 base; junction bases outside the gene matches: 3. The full variable domain, completed using reference TRBV28 and TRBJ2-7, is DVKVTQSSRYLVKRTGEKVFLECVQDMDHENMFWYRQDPGLGLRLIYFSYDVKMKEKGDIPEGYSVSREKKERFSLILESASTNQTSMYLCASSFGGSSYEQYFGPGTRLTVT.

The chain couples TRBV27 to TRBJ2-1; TRBD2 might be the D (6 bases). V lost 5 bases, J lost 5 bases, and 19 bases lay in between. CDR3 length equals 16 residues. CDR1 MNHEY and CDR2 SMNVEV come from the germline V gene (reference sequence). The CDR3 sequence is CASSRWGDSRDNEQFF. CDR3 nucleotide sequence: TGTGCCAGCAGTAGGTGGGGGGACTCCCGGGACAATGAGCAGTTCTTC.

The V gene is TRBV27, the J gene TRBJ2-3; 11 bases line up with TRBD1. This CDR3 spans 15 amino acids. The germline gives CDR1 MNHEY, CDR2 SMNVEV (reference sequence). The J segment lost 4 bases and the V segment lost 6 bases, leaving 6 bases of the junction unmatched. The CDR3 region is CASRLPGQGADTQYF. The DNA for the CDR3 is TGTGCCAGCAGACTACCGGGACAGGGGGCAGATACGCAGTATTTT.

The V call is TRBV6-1, the J call TRBJ2-3; TRBD2 might be the D (5 bases). Germline CDR1 MNHNS, CDR2 SASEGT. With 8 bases removed from V and 3 bases from J, the gap between germline ends came to 12 bases. The CDR3 length is 13 residues. The CDR3, as DNA: TGTGCCAGCTTGAGGGCAGGTACAGATACGCAGTATTTT. This gives the protein CASLRAGTDTQYF.

The chain employs TRBV28 and TRBJ1-1; TRBD1 is a possible D gene (6 bases). Trimming pared 1 base from V and 7 bases from J, leaving 10 bases between. The CDR3 is 13 amino acids. Germline assignment: CDR1 MDHEN and CDR2 SYDVKM. CDR3 residues: CASSLLGQSEAFF. In DNA form, the CDR3 reads TGTGCCAGCAGTTTATTAGGACAGAGTGAAGCTTTCTTT.

In its sample, this clone was seen once. The sample holds other DNA sequences that translate to the same CDR3. This chain uses TRBV28 with TRBJ2-7; either TRBD1 or TRBD2 may fit D (6 bases each). Between the trimmed V and J ends, which lost 3 bases and 4 bases, there was a span of 13 bases. The germline V gene encodes CDR1 MDHEN and CDR2 SYDVKM. The CDR3 has 14 residues. The CDR3 loop is CASSFFGGRYEQYF. CDR3 DNA sequence: TGTGCCAGCAGTTTTTTCGGGGGCAGGTACGAGCAGTACTTC.

This clone was seen once. The chain combines TRBV6-1 with TRBJ2-2, with a weak D call TRBD1 (6 bases). V was shortened by 7 bases and J by 3 bases, with 15 bases between the two germline ends. CDR1 MNHNS and CDR2 SASEGT come from the germline V gene. This CDR3 spans 15 amino acids. The CDR3 reads CASKQGTHYTGELFF. CDR3 in DNA: TGTGCCAGCAAGCAGGGGACACACTACACCGGGGAGCTGTTTTTT.

The CDR3 DNA is TGTGCCAGCACGTCCGGGACTAGCGGGAACAATGAGCAGTTCTTC. It codes for CASTSGTSGNNEQFF. The chain is built from TRBV6-1 and TRBJ2-1; 13 bases match TRBD2. J lost 5 bases, V lost 7 bases, and 5 bases had no gene match. The CDR3 has 15 residues. CDR1 and CDR2 from the germline V gene are MNHNS and SASEGT.

The V call is TRBV7-2, the J call TRBJ2-3, with 11 bases matching TRBD2. V shed 5 bases, J shed 3 bases, and the junction held 7 bases outside the gene matches. Per germline, CDR1 SGHTA and CDR2 FQGNSA. The length of the CDR3 is 16 residues. The CDR3 here is CASSPVLAGATDTQYF. Here the CDR3 DNA reads TGTGCCAGCAGCCCCGTACTAGCGGGAGCTACAGATACGCAGTATTTT.

This rearrangement joins TRBV27 to TRBJ2-1; D possibly corresponds to TRBD2 (6 bases). Trimming stripped 2 bases from V and 9 bases from J, with 20 bases between. The CDR3 extends over 16 amino acids. The germline V gene has CDR1 MNHEY and CDR2 SMNVEV (reference sequence). Here the CDR3 reads CASSLGATWGRSEQFF. CDR3 DNA sequence: TGTGCCAGCAGTTTAGGGGCGACGTGGGGGAGGAGTGAGCAGTTCTTC.

This clone was seen only once. This chain uses TRBV2 with TRBJ1-5; D is ambiguous. Germline CDR1 reads SNHLY; CDR2 reads FYNNEI. The CDR3 length is 14 residues. Trimming cost V 1 base and J 0 bases, with 4 bases left between them. CDR3 sequence reads: CASSEGISNQPQHF. In nucleotides, the CDR3 is TGTGCCAGCAGTGAAGGCATTAGCAATCAGCCCCAGCATTTT.

The genes are TRBV5-8 and TRBJ2-7; TRBD2 matches 10 bases. The CDR3 covers 15 residues. V shed 4 bases and J 3 bases; nucleotides not matched to a gene: 7. CDR1 and CDR2 from the germline V gene are SGHTS and YDEGEE. The CDR3 nucleotides are TGTGCCAGCAGCCTGACTAGCGGGTTTAACTACGAGCAGTACTTC. This encodes CASSLTSGFNYEQYF.

This chain joins TRBV28 and TRBJ1-5, with a possible D match to TRBD1 (5 bases). V was shortened by 8 bases and J by 1 base, with 12 bases between the two germline ends. The CDR3 length is 14 residues. Looked up from germline, CDR1 is MDHEN and CDR2 is SYDVKM. CDR3 amino acids: CASLRQISNQPQHF. The CDR3 coding sequence is TGTGCCAGCCTAAGACAGATAAGCAATCAGCCCCAGCATTTT.

The V and J genes are TRBV28 and TRBJ2-2, with TRBD2 identical over 8 bases. There are 17 residues in the CDR3. In germline, CDR1 is MDHEN, CDR2 SYDVKM. The J segment lost 3 bases and the V segment lost 4 bases, leaving 10 bases of the junction unmatched. Here the CDR3 DNA reads TGTGCCAGCAGTTCCCTCGGGAGGGACCGCTACACCGGGGAGCTGTTTTTT. Translated, it gives CASSSLGRDRYTGELFF.

This clone was observed a single time. This chain links TRBV19 with TRBJ2-1; D gene unclear. The CDR3 consists of 14 residues. Germline-derived CDR1 and CDR2 are LNHDA and SQIVND (reference sequence). The V end was cut by 7 bases, the J end by 0 bases, with 10 bases between. The CDR3 DNA is TGTGCCAGTAAAACGAGGAGCTCCTACAATGAGCAGTTCTTC. Its protein product is CASKTRSSYNEQFF.

The chain has TRBV23-1 and TRBJ2-2; D remains ambiguous. TRBV23-1 is placed among ORFs of uncertain function. This CDR3 has 16 residues. V was pared by 6 bases and J by 0 bases, with 14 bases between. As DNA, the CDR3 is TGCGCCAGCAGCCCATGGATACAGTCGAACACCGGGGAGCTGTTTTTT. Its protein is CASSPWIQSNTGELFF.

CDR3 in amino acids: CASSFYPGEGAYEQYF. The CDR3 DNA follows: TGTGCCAGCAGTTTCTATCCGGGAGAGGGGGCCTACGAGCAGTACTTC. This sequence joins TRBV27 and TRBJ2-7, with D perhaps given as TRBD1 or TRBD2 (6 bases each). Germline V gene sequence: CDR1 MNHEY, CDR2 SMNVEV (reference sequence). Trimming took 3 bases from V and 2 from J, leaving 17 bases between them. This CDR3 comprises 16 residues.

The V and J genes are TRBV9 and TRBJ2-1, with 9 positions matching TRBD2. The CDR3 is 17 amino acids. Germline V gives CDR1 SGDLS, CDR2 YYNGEE. The V segment lost 0 bases and the J segment 6 bases; nucleotides outside the gene matches: 10. CDR3 residues: CASSVVSGAGGINEQFF. DNA of the CDR3: TGTGCCAGCAGCGTAGTTTCTGGAGCGGGAGGAATCAATGAGCAGTTCTTC.

The DNA for the CDR3 is TGTGCCAGCAGTTTCAGCGGGAGGGCCCACGAGCAGTACTTC. This sequence encodes CASSFSGRAHEQYF. The chain couples TRBV6-5 to TRBJ2-7; 10 nucleotides agree with TRBD2. This CDR3 has 14 amino acids. Germline V lookup: CDR1 MNHEY, CDR2 SVGAGI. The V and J ends lost 4 bases and 5 bases, in that order; junction bases with no gene match: 5.

The J gene is TRBJ1-4, the V gene TRBV18; D is unclear. Germline assignment: CDR1 KGHSH and CDR2 LQKENI. The CDR3 totals 13 residues. V was shortened by 4 bases and J by 6 bases, with 9 bases between the two germline ends. The CDR3 nucleotides read TGTGCCAGCTCACGCGGACTGGATGAAAAACTGTTTTTT. Its protein product is CASSRGLDEKLFF.

The gene calls are TRBV5-4 and TRBJ2-2; no definite D call. Per germline, CDR1 SGHNT and CDR2 YYREEE (reference sequence). The V end lost 4 bases, the J end lost 1 base, and 11 bases lay between the germline ends. The length of the CDR3 is 15 residues. CDR3: CASSVAKRNTGELFF. For the CDR3, the DNA is TGTGCCAGCAGCGTGGCGAAGCGGAACACCGGGGAGCTGTTTTTT.

J is TRBJ2-7 and V is TRBV28; D is possibly TRBD1 (5 bases). V lost 5 bases and J 2 bases, leaving 13 bases between the germline ends. Germline values: CDR1 MDHEN, CDR2 SYDVKM. The CDR3 is made up of 14 amino acids. Written as DNA, the CDR3 is TGTGCCAGCAGTGAATCAGGGTTGGCCTACGAGCAGTACTTC. As protein: CASSESGLAYEQYF. Combining the CDR3 with reference TRBV28 and TRBJ2-7 gives the whole variable domain DVKVTQSSRYLVKRTGEKVFLECVQDMDHENMFWYRQDPGLGLRLIYFSYDVKMKEKGDIPEGYSVSREKKERFSLILESASTNQTSMYLCASSESGLAYEQYFGPGTRLTVT.